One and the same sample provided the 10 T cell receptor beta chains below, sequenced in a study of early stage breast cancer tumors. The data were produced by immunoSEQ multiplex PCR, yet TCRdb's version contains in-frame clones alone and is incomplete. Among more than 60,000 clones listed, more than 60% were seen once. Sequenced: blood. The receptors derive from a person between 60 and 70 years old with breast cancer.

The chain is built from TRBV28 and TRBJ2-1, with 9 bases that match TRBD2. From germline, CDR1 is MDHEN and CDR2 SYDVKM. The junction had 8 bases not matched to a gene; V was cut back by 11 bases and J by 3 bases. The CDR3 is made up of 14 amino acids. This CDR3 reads CASRVAGVYNEQFF. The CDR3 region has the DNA TGTGCCTCCAGGGTAGCGGGAGTCTACAATGAGCAGTTCTTC.

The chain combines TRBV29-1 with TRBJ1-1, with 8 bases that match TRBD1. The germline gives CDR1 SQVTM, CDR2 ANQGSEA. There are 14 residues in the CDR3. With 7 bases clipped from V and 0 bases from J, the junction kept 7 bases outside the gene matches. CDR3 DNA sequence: TGCAGCGGCCGGACAGGGAACATGAACACTGAAGCTTTCTTT. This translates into CSGRTGNMNTEAFF.

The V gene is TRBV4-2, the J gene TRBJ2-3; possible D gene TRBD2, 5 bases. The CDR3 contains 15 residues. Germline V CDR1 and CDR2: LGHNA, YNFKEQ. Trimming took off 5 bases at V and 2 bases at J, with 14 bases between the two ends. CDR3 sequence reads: CASSGRAYDTDTQYF. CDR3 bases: TGTGCCAGCAGCGGGCGGGCTTATGACACAGATACGCAGTATTTT.

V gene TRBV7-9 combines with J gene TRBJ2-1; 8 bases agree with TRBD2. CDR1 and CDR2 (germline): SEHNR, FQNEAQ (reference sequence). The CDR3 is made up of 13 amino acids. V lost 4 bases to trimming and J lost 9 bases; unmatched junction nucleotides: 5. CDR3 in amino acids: CASSSSGRSEQFF. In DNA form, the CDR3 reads TGTGCCAGCAGCTCGAGCGGGAGAAGTGAGCAGTTCTTC.

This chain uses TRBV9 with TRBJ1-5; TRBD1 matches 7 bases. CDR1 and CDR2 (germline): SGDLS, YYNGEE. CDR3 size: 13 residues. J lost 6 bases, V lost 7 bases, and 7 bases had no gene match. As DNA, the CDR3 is TGTGCCAGCTCCCAGGGGGAGGGTCAGCCCCAGCATTTT. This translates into CASSQGEGQPQHF.

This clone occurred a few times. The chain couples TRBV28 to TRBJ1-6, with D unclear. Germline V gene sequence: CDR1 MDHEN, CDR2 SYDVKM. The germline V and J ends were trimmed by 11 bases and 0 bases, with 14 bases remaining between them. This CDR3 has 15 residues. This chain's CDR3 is CAARAPSSYNSPLHF. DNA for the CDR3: TGTGCCGCTAGGGCGCCGAGCTCCTATAATTCACCCCTCCACTTT.

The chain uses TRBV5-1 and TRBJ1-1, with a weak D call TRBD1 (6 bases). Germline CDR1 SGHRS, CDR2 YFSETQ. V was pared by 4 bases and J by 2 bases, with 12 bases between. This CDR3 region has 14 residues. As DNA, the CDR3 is TGCGCCAGCAGCCCTGGGGGGACAAACACTGAAGCTTTCTTT. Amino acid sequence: CASSPGGTNTEAFF.

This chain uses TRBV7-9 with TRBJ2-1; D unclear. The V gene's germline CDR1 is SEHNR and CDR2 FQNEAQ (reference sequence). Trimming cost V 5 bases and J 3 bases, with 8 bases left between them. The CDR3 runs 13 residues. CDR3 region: CASSPMGYNEQFF. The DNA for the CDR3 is TGTGCCAGCAGCCCCATGGGCTACAATGAGCAGTTCTTC.

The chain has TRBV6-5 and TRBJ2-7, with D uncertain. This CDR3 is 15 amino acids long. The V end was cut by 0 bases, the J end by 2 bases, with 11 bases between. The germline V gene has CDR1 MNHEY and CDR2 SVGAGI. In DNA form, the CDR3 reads TGTGCCAGCAGTTACTCGGAACCAGGCACCTACGAGCAGTACTTC. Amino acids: CASSYSEPGTYEQYF.

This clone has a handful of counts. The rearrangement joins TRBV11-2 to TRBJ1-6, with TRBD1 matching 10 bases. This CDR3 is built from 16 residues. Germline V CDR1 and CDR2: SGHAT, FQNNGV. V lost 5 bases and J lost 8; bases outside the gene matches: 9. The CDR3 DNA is TGTGCCAGCAGCATAAATGTTGGACAGGGGGATTCACCCCTCCACTTT. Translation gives CASSINVGQGDSPLHF.